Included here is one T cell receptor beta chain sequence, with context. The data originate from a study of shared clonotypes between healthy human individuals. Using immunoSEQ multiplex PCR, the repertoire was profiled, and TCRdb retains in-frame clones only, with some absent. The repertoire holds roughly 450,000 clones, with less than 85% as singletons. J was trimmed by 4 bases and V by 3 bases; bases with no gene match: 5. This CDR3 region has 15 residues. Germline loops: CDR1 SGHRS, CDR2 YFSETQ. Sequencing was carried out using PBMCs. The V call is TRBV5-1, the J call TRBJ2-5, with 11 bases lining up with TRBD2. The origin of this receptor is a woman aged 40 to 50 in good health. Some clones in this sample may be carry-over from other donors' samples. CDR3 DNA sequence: TGCGCCAGCAGCTCAAGTACTAGCGGGAGAGAGACCCAGTACTTC. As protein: CASSSSTSGRETQYF.